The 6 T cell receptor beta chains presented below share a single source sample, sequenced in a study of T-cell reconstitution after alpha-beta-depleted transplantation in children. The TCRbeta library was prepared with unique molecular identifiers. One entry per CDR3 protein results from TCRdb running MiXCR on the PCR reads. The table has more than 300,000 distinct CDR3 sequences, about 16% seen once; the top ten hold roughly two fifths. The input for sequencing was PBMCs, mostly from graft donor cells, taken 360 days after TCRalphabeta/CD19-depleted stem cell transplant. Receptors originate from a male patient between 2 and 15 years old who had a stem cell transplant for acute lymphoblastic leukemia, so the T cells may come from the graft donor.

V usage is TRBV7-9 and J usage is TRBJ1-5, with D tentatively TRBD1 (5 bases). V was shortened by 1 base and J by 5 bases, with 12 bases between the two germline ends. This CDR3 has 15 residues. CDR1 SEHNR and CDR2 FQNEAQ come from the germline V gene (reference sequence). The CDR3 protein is CASSLEGSRYQPQHF. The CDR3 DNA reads TGTGCCAGCAGCTTAGAGGGGTCGCGATATCAGCCCCAGCATTTT.

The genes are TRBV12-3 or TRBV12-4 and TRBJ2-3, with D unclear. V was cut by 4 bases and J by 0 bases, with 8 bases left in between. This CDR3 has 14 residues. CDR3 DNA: TGTGCCAGCAGTTCCTTGTCTAGCACAGATACGCAGTATTTT. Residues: CASSSLSSTDTQYF.

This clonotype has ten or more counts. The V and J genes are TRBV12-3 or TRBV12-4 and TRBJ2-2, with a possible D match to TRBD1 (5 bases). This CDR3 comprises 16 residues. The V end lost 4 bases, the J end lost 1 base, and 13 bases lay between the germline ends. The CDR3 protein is CASSSYYTGNTGELFF. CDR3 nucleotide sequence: TGTGCCAGCAGTTCCTACTACACAGGGAACACCGGGGAGCTGTTTTTT.

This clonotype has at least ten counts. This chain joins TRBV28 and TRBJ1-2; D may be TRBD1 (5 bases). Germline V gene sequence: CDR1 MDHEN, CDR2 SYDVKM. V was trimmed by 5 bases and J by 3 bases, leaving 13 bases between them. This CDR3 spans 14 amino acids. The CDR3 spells CASSGGPVDYGYTF. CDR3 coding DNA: TGTGCCAGCAGTGGGGGACCGGTCGACTATGGCTACACCTTC.

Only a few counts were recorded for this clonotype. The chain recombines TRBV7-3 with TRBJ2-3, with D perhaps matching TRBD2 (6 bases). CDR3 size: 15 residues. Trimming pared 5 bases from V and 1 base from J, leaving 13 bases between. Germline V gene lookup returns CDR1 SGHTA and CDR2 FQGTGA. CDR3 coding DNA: TGTGCCAGCAGCCGGGGGTTGTGGGGCACAGATACGCAGTATTTT. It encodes CASSRGLWGTDTQYF.

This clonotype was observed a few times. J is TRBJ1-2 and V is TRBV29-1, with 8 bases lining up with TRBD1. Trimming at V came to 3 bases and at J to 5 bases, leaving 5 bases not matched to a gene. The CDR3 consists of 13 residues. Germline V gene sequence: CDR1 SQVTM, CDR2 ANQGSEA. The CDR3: CSVEEDRVYGYTF. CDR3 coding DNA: TGCAGCGTTGAGGAGGACAGGGTATATGGCTACACCTTC.